This passage covers 16 T cell receptor beta chains from one sample sequenced in a study of T-cell reconstitution after alpha-beta-depleted transplantation in children. This sample's TCRbeta library carried unique molecular identifier barcodes. TCRdb reanalysed the PCR reads using MiXCR and keeps one entry per CDR3 protein. The sample consists of about 500,000 distinct CDR3 sequences, approximately 30% of them appearing once. The input for sequencing was PBMCs from the stem cell graft donor, taken from the stem cell graft. These TCRs come from a human donor who donated a stem cell graft to a child with aplastic anemia.

J is TRBJ2-7 and V is TRBV5-1; 9 positions match TRBD1. With 0 bases clipped from V and 7 bases from J, the junction kept 11 bases outside the gene matches. Germline CDR1 and CDR2: SGHRS and YFSETQ. This CDR3 is built from 16 residues. The DNA of the CDR3 is TGCGCCAGCAGCTTGGACGCGGGGACGACAGGGGGTGAGCAGTACGTC. It codes for CASSLDAGTTGGEQYV.

The chain links TRBV7-2 to TRBJ1-2; possibly TRBD1 for D (6 bases). The ends were cut back, 5 bases at V and 7 bases at J, with 17 bases in the middle. Germline V lookup: CDR1 SGHTA, CDR2 FQGNSA. CDR3 length equals 14 residues. CDR3 loop: CASSQNREIGGYTF. For the CDR3, the DNA is TGTGCCAGCAGCCAAAACAGGGAAATCGGTGGCTACACCTTC.

This clonotype has more than one count but fewer than ten. The gene calls are TRBV12-3 or TRBV12-4 and TRBJ1-5; possible D gene TRBD1, 6 bases. V was cut by 6 bases and J by 4 bases, with 19 bases left in between. This CDR3 spans 16 amino acids. In DNA, the CDR3 is TGTGCCAGCAGCTCGCGGGACACAAGGGGAAATCAGCCCCAGCATTTT. Amino acid sequence: CASSSRDTRGNQPQHF.

This clonotype showed up just a few times. The gene calls are TRBV5-1 and TRBJ1-3, with D perhaps TRBD1 (5 bases). Germline V gene sequence: CDR1 SGHRS, CDR2 YFSETQ. This CDR3 spans 15 amino acids. V was cut by 7 bases and J by 0 bases, with 14 bases left in between. CDR3 DNA: TGCGCCAGCGCTCCATTCGGGACCTCTGGAAACACCATATATTTT. Translated: CASAPFGTSGNTIYF.

The rearrangement links TRBV18 to TRBJ1-1; D remains ambiguous. Germline lookup yields CDR1 KGHSH and CDR2 LQKENI. V lost 2 bases and J lost 7, with 14 bases in between. The CDR3 runs 14 residues. The CDR3, as DNA: TGTGCCAGCTCACCAACTGGACGTGGAGGTGAAGCTTTCTTT. Protein sequence: CASSPTGRGGEAFF.

This chain links TRBV20-1 with TRBJ2-2, with a tentative D call TRBD2 (5 bases). This CDR3 is built from 13 residues. With 5 bases removed from V and 4 bases from J, the gap between germline ends came to 11 bases. Looked up from germline, CDR1 is DFQATT and CDR2 is SNEGSKA (reference sequence). The CDR3 DNA reads as TGCAGTGCTCGCACGGACTCCACCGGGGAGCTGTTTTTT. Protein: CSARTDSTGELFF.

The CDR3 protein is CASRGLEETQYF. The CDR3 DNA is TGTGCCAGCAGGGGACTAGAAGAGACCCAGTACTTC. The rearrangement joins TRBV2 to TRBJ2-5, with 8 bases fitting TRBD2. Germline V CDR1 and CDR2: SNHLY, FYNNEI. This CDR3 is 12 amino acids long. The J segment lost 3 bases and the V segment lost 6 bases, leaving 0 bases of the junction unmatched.

This clonotype was picked up a small number of times. The chain joins TRBV5-1 to TRBJ1-2, with TRBD1 identical over 8 bases. The CDR3 consists of 14 residues. Looked up from germline, CDR1 is SGHRS and CDR2 is YFSETQ. V shed 0 bases, J shed 6 bases, and the junction held 4 bases outside the gene matches. The CDR3 spells CASSLGQGANGYTF. In DNA form, the CDR3 reads TGCGCCAGCAGCTTGGGGCAGGGGGCGAATGGCTACACCTTC. Together with reference TRBV5-1 and TRBJ1-2, the CDR3 gives the full variable domain: KAGVTQTPRYLIKTRGQQVTLSCSPISGHRSVSWYQQTPGQGLQFLFEYFSETQRNKGNFPGRFSGRQFSNSRSEMNVSTLELGDSALYLCASSLGQGANGYTFGSGTRLTVV.

CDR3 in DNA: TGCAGCGTTGTAGGAGGGACTAGCGGGAGTTCGACCGGGGAGCTGTTTTTT. Its protein product is CSVVGGTSGSSTGELFF. J is TRBJ2-2 and V is TRBV29-1; TRBD2 matches at 14 bases. The germline CDR1 and CDR2 sequences are SQVTM and ANQGSEA. The CDR3 totals 17 residues. With 4 bases clipped from V and 5 bases from J, the junction kept 9 bases outside the gene matches.

Only a few counts were recorded for this clonotype. V gene TRBV5-1 combines with J gene TRBJ2-3, with a tentative D call TRBD2 (5 bases). Germline CDR1 reads SGHRS; CDR2 reads YFSETQ. V was pared by 4 bases and J by 2 bases, with 11 bases between. The CDR3 is 14 amino acids. CDR3: CASSLDFPTDTQYF. In DNA form, the CDR3 reads TGCGCCAGCAGCCTGGACTTCCCCACAGATACGCAGTATTTT.

The chain joins TRBV15 to TRBJ1-1; D possibly corresponds to TRBD1 (6 bases). In germline, CDR1 is LNHNV, CDR2 YYDKDF (reference sequence). The CDR3 has 14 residues. Between the trimmed V and J ends, which lost 0 bases and 5 bases, there was a span of 10 bases. CDR3 sequence: CATSRDVGGTEAFF. The CDR3 nucleotides are TGTGCCACCAGCAGAGATGTAGGGGGGACTGAAGCTTTCTTT.

The rearrangement joins TRBV10-2 to TRBJ1-5; TRBD1 aligns across 9 bases. J gave up 7 bases and V 3 bases, and 1 base lay outside the gene matches. This CDR3 has 13 residues. The V gene's germline CDR1 is WSHSY and CDR2 SAAADI. The CDR3 here is CASSDDRGQPQHF. In DNA, the CDR3 is TGCGCCAGCAGTGATGACAGGGGGCAGCCCCAGCATTTT.

This clonotype occurred a few times. The chain is built from TRBV6-5 and TRBJ1-1; D is possibly TRBD1 (6 bases). Germline CDR1 and CDR2: MNHEY and SVGAGI. This CDR3 is 15 amino acids long. The germline V and J ends were trimmed by 4 bases and 0 bases, with 12 bases remaining between them. CDR3 amino acids: CASSSLGDMNTEAFF. CDR3 in DNA: TGTGCCAGCAGTTCCCTGGGGGACATGAACACTGAAGCTTTCTTT.

This chain connects TRBV28 to TRBJ2-7; possible D gene TRBD1, 6 bases. V was pared by 6 bases and J by 0 bases, with 12 bases between. Germline CDR1 MDHEN, CDR2 SYDVKM. The CDR3 runs to 14 residues. CDR3 residues: CASSPRDISYEQYF. CDR3 in DNA: TGTGCCAGCAGCCCCCGGGACATCTCCTACGAGCAGTACTTC.

This chain connects TRBV10-3 to TRBJ1-2; 7 bases match TRBD1. This CDR3 is 13 amino acids long. From germline, CDR1 is ENHRY and CDR2 SYGVKD. The V gene end was trimmed by 6 bases and the J gene end by 3 bases; junction bases not matched to a gene: 4. The CDR3 DNA reads TGTGCCATCAGAGGGGGCGAGGACTATGGCTACACCTTC. Its protein is CAIRGGEDYGYTF.

The chain carries TRBV20-1 and TRBJ2-1, with unresolved D. Germline V CDR1 and CDR2: DFQATT, SNEGSKA (reference sequence). V dropped 0 bases and J dropped 3 bases, with 9 bases sitting between them. The CDR3 is made up of 14 amino acids. CDR3 loop: CSARDDGYYNEQFF. CDR3 nucleotides: TGCAGTGCTAGAGATGACGGGTACTACAATGAGCAGTTCTTC.